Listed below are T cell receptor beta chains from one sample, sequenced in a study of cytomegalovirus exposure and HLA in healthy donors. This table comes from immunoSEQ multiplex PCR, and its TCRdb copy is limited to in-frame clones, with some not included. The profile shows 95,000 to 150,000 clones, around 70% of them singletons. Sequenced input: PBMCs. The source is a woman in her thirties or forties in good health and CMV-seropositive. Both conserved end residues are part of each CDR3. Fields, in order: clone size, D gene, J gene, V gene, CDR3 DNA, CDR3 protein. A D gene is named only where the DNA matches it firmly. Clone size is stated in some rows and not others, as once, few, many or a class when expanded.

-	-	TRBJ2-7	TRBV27	TGTGCCAGCAGATTCCTCCACGAGCAGTACTTC	CASRFLHEQYF
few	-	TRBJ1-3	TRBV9	TGTGCCAGCAGCGTAGACGAGGGAAACACCATATATTTT	CASSVDEGNTIYF
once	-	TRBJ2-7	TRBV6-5	TGTGCCAGCAGTTACTCGACGGGTATTTCCTACGAGCAGTACTTC	CASSYSTGISYEQYF
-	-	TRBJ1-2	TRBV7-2	TGTGCCAGCAGCTTACTTTACTATGGCTACACCTTC	CASSLLYYGYTF
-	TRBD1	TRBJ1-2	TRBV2	TGTGCCAGCAGTAATTACAGGGGAGCCATTCGCGGCTACACCTTC	CASSNYRGAIRGYTF
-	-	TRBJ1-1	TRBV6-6	TGTGCCAGCAGCCCTATCCCAGGCTACACTGAAGCTTTCTTT	CASSPIPGYTEAFF
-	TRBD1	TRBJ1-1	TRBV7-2	TGTGCCAGCAGCTCACCAAGACAGGGATCCACTGAAGCTTTCTTT	CASSSPRQGSTEAFF
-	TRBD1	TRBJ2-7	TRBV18	TGTGCCAGCTCACCACTAGGGACAGGGATCCACGAGCAGTACTTC	CASSPLGTGIHEQYF
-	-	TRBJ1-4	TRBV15	TGTGCCACCAGCAGAGATCGAGGCGAAAAACTGTTTTTT	CATSRDRGEKLFF
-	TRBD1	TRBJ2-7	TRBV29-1	TGCAGCGCTAGACAGGGCGAAACCTACGAGCAGTACTTC	CSARQGETYEQYF
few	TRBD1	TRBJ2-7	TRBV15	TGTGCCACCAGCCCCAGACAGGGATCCTACGAGCAGTACTTC	CATSPRQGSYEQYF
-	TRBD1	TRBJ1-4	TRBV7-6	TGTGCCAGCAGCTTAGAGGGACAGGGGGCAGCTAATGAAAAACTGTTTTTT	CASSLEGQGAANEKLFF
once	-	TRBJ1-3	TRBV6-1	TGTGCCAGCAGTGACGGAGGAACCATATATTTT	CASSDGGTIYF
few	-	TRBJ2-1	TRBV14	TGTGCCAGCAGCCTGAGCAATGAGCAGTTCTTC	CASSLSNEQFF
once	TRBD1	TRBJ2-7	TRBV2	TGTGCCAGTCGACCGGGACAGGTGCAAGACGAGCAGTACTTC	CASRPGQVQDEQYF
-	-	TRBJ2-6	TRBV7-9	TGTGCCAGCAGCTTAGGCAGGGCCTCTGGGGCCAACGTCCTGACTTTC	CASSLGRASGANVLTF
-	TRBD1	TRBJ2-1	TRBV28	TGTGCCAGCAGTACCCGGGACAGGGTTGGCAATGAGCAGTTCTTC	CASSTRDRVGNEQFF
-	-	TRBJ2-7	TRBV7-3	TGTGCCAGCAGCCAGGACAGAGACTACGAGCAGTACTTC	CASSQDRDYEQYF
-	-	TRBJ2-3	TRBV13	TGTGCCAGCAGCTTAGGCCGCGGCGTGGGGGGAGGACATACGCAGTATTTT	CASSLGRGVGGGHTQYF
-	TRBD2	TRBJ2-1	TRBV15	TGTGCCACCAGCAGAGGGACTAGCGGGGGGCTTTACAATGAGCAGTTCTTC	CATSRGTSGGLYNEQFF
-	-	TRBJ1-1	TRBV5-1	TGCGCCAGCAGCTTGGGTTCGCCGCCGAGTAACACTGAAGCTTTCTTT	CASSLGSPPSNTEAFF
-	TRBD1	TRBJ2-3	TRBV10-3	TGTGCCATCAGCGATACCGGGACAGGAGCAGATACGCAGTATTTT	CAISDTGTGADTQYF
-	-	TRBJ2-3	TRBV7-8	TGTGCCAGCAGCGTCGCGGCCCCCGAGAATACGCAGTATTTT	CASSVAAPENTQYF
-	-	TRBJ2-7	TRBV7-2	TGTGCCAGCAGCTTAGGACCCCAACGGGAGAAGTACTTC	CASSLGPQREKYF
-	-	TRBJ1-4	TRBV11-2	TGTGCCAGCAGCTTAGGTTCCAGGGTTAGTGAAAAACTGTTTTTT	CASSLGSRVSEKLFF
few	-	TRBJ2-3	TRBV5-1	TGCGCCAGCCGGGTCAGTGGAGCTAGCACAGATACGCAGTATTTT	CASRVSGASTDTQYF
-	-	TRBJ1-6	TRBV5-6	TGTGCCAGCAGCATGCAGGGATATAATTCACCCCTCCACTTT	CASSMQGYNSPLHF
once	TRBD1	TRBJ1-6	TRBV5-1	TGCGCCAGCAGCCTGGGACAGGTAACCTCACCCCTCCACTTT	CASSLGQVTSPLHF
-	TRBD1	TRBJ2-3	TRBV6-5	TGTGCCAGCAGGCAAGGACAGGAGAGCACAGATACGCAGTATTTT	CASRQGQESTDTQYF
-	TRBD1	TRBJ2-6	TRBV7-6	TGTGCCAGCAGCTCGTTACAGGGGGCGCAGGGGGCCAACGTCCTGACTTTC	CASSSLQGAQGANVLTF
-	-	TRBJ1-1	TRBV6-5	TGTGCCAGCAGTTACTCAGGTTCTGGCCTTGACATGGAAGCTTTCTTT	CASSYSGSGLDMEAFF
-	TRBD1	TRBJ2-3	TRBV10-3	TGTGCCATCAGTGACAGGGGGCAAGATACGCAGTATTTT	CAISDRGQDTQYF
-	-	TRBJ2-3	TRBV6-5	TGTGCCAGCATGAAGGGGCCTGGACGGACAGATACGCAGTATTTT	CASMKGPGRTDTQYF
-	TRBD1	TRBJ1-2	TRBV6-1	TGTGCCAGCAGTGGAGTTTGGGGACAGAACTATGGCTACACCTTC	CASSGVWGQNYGYTF
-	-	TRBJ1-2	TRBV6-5	TGTGCCAGCAGTTACTCGCCAGCGAGCTATGGCTACACCTTC	CASSYSPASYGYTF
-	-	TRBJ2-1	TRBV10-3	TGTGCCACCTCCGCATCGTCTGGGCACAATGAGCAGTTCTTC	CATSASSGHNEQFF
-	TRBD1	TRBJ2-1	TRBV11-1	TGTGCCAGCAGCTCGAGCAGGGGGTACAATGAGCAGTTCTTC	CASSSSRGYNEQFF
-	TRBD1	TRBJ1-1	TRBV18	TGTGCCAGCTCACCGGACAGGGCCCGGAACACTGAAGCTTTCTTT	CASSPDRARNTEAFF
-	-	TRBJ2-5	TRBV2	TGTGCCAGCAGTGAAGATTGGTCTAGCGCAGAGACCCAGTACTTC	CASSEDWSSAETQYF
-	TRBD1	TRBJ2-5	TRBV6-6	TGTGCCATCGCGACAGGGGGGAGTGCGGAGACCCAGTACTTC	CAIATGGSAETQYF
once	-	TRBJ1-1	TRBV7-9	TGTGCCAGCAGCTCCGATCTACAGGGGAACACTGAAGCTTTCTTT	CASSSDLQGNTEAFF
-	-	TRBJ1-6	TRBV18	TGTGCCAGCTCACAGACAGGTAGTAATTCACCCCTCCACTTT	CASSQTGSNSPLHF
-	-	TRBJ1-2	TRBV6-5	TGTGCCAGCAGTTATAGACAGTTCTATGGCTACACCTTC	CASSYRQFYGYTF
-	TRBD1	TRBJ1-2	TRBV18	TGTGCCAGCTCACCTGAGGACAGGGGATCCTATGGCTACACCTTC	CASSPEDRGSYGYTF
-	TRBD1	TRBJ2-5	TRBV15	TGTGCCACCAGCAGAGGGACAGGGGATCAAGAGACCCAGTACTTC	CATSRGTGDQETQYF